These T cell receptor beta chains were read from a single sample in a study of immune heterogeneity within non-small cell lung tumors. A single record per CDR3 protein comes from TCRdb applying MiXCR to the multiplex PCR reads. Of roughly 1,900 distinct CDR3 sequences listed, around 42% are singletons. Sequencing input: lung tumor tissue. The receptors derive from a man aged 70 or older with non-small cell lung cancer. Each CDR3 is given with its conserved first and last residue. The order of the fields is J gene, clone size, D gene, V gene, CDR3 protein, CDR3 DNA. The D gene is left open where the match is weak. Some rows have no size entry. The others give once, few or many, or a class for an expanded clone.

>TRBJ2-7|NA|NA|TRBV7-9
CASSLVEAVYYEQYF
TGTGCCAGCAGCTTAGTTGAGGCAGTGTACTACGAGCAGTACTTC
>TRBJ2-7|few|TRBD1|TRBV6-1
CASSGATGYGEQYF
TGTGCCAGCAGTGGGGCGACAGGGTACGGCGAGCAGTACTTC
>TRBJ2-5|NA|NA|TRBV7-9
CAITLEHQETQYF
TGTGCCATAACCCTGGAGCACCAAGAGACCCAGTACTTC
>TRBJ1-2|once|NA|TRBV3-1
CASSLGDGGGYYPYGYTF
TGTGCCAGCAGCCTAGGGGATGGGGGGGGGTATTACCCCTATGGCTACACCTTC
>TRBJ1-6|few|TRBD1|TRBV18
CASSPQDRFNSPLHF
TGTGCCAGCTCACCCCAGGACAGGTTTAATTCACCCCTCCACTTT
>TRBJ1-5|few|NA|TRBV5-7
CASSLGMGGQPQHF
TGTGCCAGCAGCTTGGGAATGGGAGGGCAGCCCCAGCATTTT
>TRBJ1-1|NA|TRBD1|TRBV28
CASSFDRAYRDTEAFF
TGTGCCAGCAGTTTTGACAGGGCCTACCGAGACACTGAAGCTTTCTTT
>TRBJ2-5|NA|TRBD1|TRBV6-2/TRBV6-3
CASTFSTQGARRETQYF
TGTGCCAGCACCTTCTCCACCCAGGGGGCCAGGCGAGAGACCCAGTACTTC
>TRBJ2-7|few|TRBD1|TRBV2
CASRTGDHEQYF
TGTGCCAGCAGGACAGGGGATCACGAGCAGTACTTC
>TRBJ1-6|few|NA|TRBV7-8
CASSLVERGAVNSPLHF
TGTGCCAGCAGCTTAGTCGAAAGGGGCGCAGTCAATTCACCCCTCCACTTT
>TRBJ2-3|few|TRBD2|TRBV30
CAWSVFYHGGRSTDTQYF
TGTGCCTGGAGTGTTTTCTACCATGGCGGGAGGAGCACAGATACGCAGTATTTT
>TRBJ1-1|NA|NA|TRBV28
CASSPRDTEAFF
TGTGCCAGCAGCCCGCGGGACACTGAAGCTTTCTTT
>TRBJ2-2|NA|NA|TRBV3-1
CASSQDWATGEELFF
TGTGCCAGCAGCCAAGATTGGGCGACGGGTGAGGAGCTGTTTTTT
>TRBJ2-1|few|NA|TRBV20-1
CSATPARAGVGGEQFF
TGCAGTGCCACTCCGGCCCGTGCCGGGGTAGGGGGTGAGCAGTTCTTC
>TRBJ2-1|NA|TRBD2|TRBV6-1
CASSPNPGLAGGYNEQFF
TGTGCCAGCAGTCCAAATCCGGGACTAGCGGGAGGGTACAATGAGCAGTTCTTC
>TRBJ2-3|NA|TRBD1|TRBV2
CASSEAKTGGSTSTDTQYF
TGTGCCAGCAGTGAAGCCAAGACAGGGGGCAGTACTAGCACAGATACGCAGTATTTT
>TRBJ2-4|NA|NA|TRBV7-2
CASSLSLGAEDIQYF
TGTGCCAGCAGCTTATCATTGGGGGCCGAGGACATTCAGTACTTC
>TRBJ2-1|NA|NA|TRBV27
CASSLSLDNEQFF
TGTGCCAGCAGTTTATCTCTCGACAATGAGCAGTTCTTC
>TRBJ2-2|NA|TRBD2|TRBV6-5
CASSSRASGRIGELFF
TGTGCCAGCAGTTCCAGGGCTAGCGGGAGGATCGGGGAGCTGTTTTTT
>TRBJ2-7|NA|TRBD1|TRBV4-2
CASSHNDRDPYEQYF
TGTGCCAGCAGCCACAACGACAGGGACCCCTACGAGCAGTACTTC
>TRBJ2-7|NA|NA|TRBV20-1
CSARQGYEQYF
TGCAGTGCTAGACAGGGTTACGAGCAGTACTTC
>TRBJ2-7|NA|TRBD1|TRBV7-9
CASSLRDRDYEQYF
TGTGCCAGCAGCTTGAGGGACAGGGACTACGAGCAGTACTTC
>TRBJ2-7|NA|NA|TRBV13
CASSSSDYEQYF
TGTGCCAGCAGCTCATCCGACTACGAGCAGTACTTC